The 25 T cell receptor beta chains reported below all come from one sample, sequenced in a study of CD8 T cells in ankylosing spondylitis. Whole-study findings and limits: For ankylosing spondylitis blood, a TCR beta motif of fewer than 10 highly homologous variants appeared characteristic.

These receptors' targets are unknown. TCRdb re-called the 5' RACE reads through MiXCR, storing one row per CDR3 protein. The sample lists fewer than 550,000 distinct CDR3 sequences, roughly 5.3% occurring once. Sequenced: blood, either unsorted or a sorted T cell fraction (not recorded which). All receptors derive from a male donor with ankylosing spondylitis.

The rearrangement uses TRBV28 and TRBJ2-7, with 9 positions matching TRBD2. The CDR3 sequence is 14 residues long. Trimming cost V 1 base and J 9 bases; bases outside gene matches: 7. Germline values: CDR1 MDHEN, CDR2 SYDVKM. The CDR3 loop is CASSLLAGAGWQYF. CDR3 sequence (DNA): TGTGCCAGCAGTTTATTAGCGGGAGCGGGTTGGCAGTACTTC.

Here the CDR3 reads CASGQENTGELFF. CDR3 bases: TGTGCCAGCGGACAGGAGAACACCGGGGAGCTGTTTTTT. The chain links TRBV28 to TRBJ2-2, with 7 bases that match TRBD1. The V gene end was trimmed by 8 bases and the J gene end by 1 base; junction bases not matched to a gene: 1. Germline lookup yields CDR1 MDHEN and CDR2 SYDVKM. This CDR3 is built from 13 residues.

This clonotype was found a few times. J is TRBJ1-1 and V is TRBV6-2 or TRBV6-3; a weak D match, TRBD1 (6 bases). Germline values: CDR1 MNHEY, CDR2 SVGEGT. This CDR3 has 14 amino acids. Trimming took 7 bases from V and 1 from J, leaving 13 bases between them. The CDR3, as DNA: TGTGCCAGCACTAGAGGACAGTCGAACACTGAAGCTTTCTTT. Protein sequence: CASTRGQSNTEAFF.

This clonotype was recorded many times. The chain employs TRBV20-1 and TRBJ1-2; D not resolved. The CDR3 is 12 residues long. Trimming took 3 bases from V and 1 from J, leaving 6 bases between them. Germline lookup yields CDR1 DFQATT and CDR2 SNEGSKA (reference sequence). CDR3 coding DNA: TGCAGTGCTAGTACAAGTAACTATGGCTACACCTTC. Translated: CSASTSNYGYTF.

This clonotype occurred many times. The rearrangement links TRBV20-1 to TRBJ1-2; D is possibly TRBD1 (6 bases). There are 15 residues in the CDR3. Trimming took off 2 bases at V and 3 bases at J, with 16 bases between the two ends. The germline V gene encodes CDR1 DFQATT and CDR2 SNEGSKA (reference sequence). CDR3: CSARSGTPTYYGYTF. CDR3 sequence (DNA): TGCAGTGCTAGAAGCGGGACACCTACTTACTATGGCTACACCTTC.

There are many counts of this clonotype. The rearrangement links TRBV7-2 to TRBJ1-1, with D uncertain. The CDR3 is 15 residues long. The V end was cut by 5 bases, the J end by 2 bases, with 15 bases between. CDR1 is SGHTA and CDR2 is FQGNSA in the germline V gene. The CDR3 spells CASSPAGLVNTEAFF. The CDR3 region has the DNA TGTGCCAGCAGCCCCGCCGGGCTAGTTAACACTGAAGCTTTCTTT. The complete variable domain, with remaining parts taken from reference TRBV7-2 and TRBJ1-1, reads GAGVSQSPSNKVTEKGKDVELRCDPISGHTALYWYRQSLGQGLEFLIYFQGNSAPDKSGLPSDRFSAERTGGSVSTLTIQRTQQEDSAVYLCASSPAGLVNTEAFFGQGTRLTVV.

Points on this clonotype: At one boundary the junction diverges from the germline segment, which might be a read error. The gene calls are TRBV20-1 and TRBJ2-5; TRBD2 matches 10 bases. CDR1 is DFQATT, CDR2 SNEGSKA, per germline (reference sequence). This CDR3 is built from 16 residues. Here the CDR3 reads CCARSGLAVLFETQYF. DNA for the CDR3: TGCTGTGCTAGATCCGGACTAGCGGTGCTTTTTGAGACCCAGTACTTC.

Many counts were recorded for this clonotype. The chain uses TRBV6-5 and TRBJ1-6; 7 nucleotides agree with TRBD1. The germline CDR1 and CDR2 sequences are MNHEY and SVGAGI. The CDR3 runs to 16 residues. The junction had 4 bases not matched to a gene; V was cut back by 0 bases and J by 5 bases. CDR3 amino acids: CASSYSSGTDNSPLHF. CDR3 nucleotide sequence: TGTGCCAGCAGTTACTCGTCCGGGACAGATAATTCACCCCTCCACTTT.

In its sample, this clonotype was seen many times. The chain carries TRBV6-1 and TRBJ2-1; 16 nucleotides agree with TRBD2. Trimming at V came to 6 bases and at J to 5 bases, leaving 1 base not matched to a gene. The CDR3 contains 15 residues. Germline CDR1 MNHNS, CDR2 SASEGT. Here the CDR3 reads CASRGLAGGHNEQFF. In DNA form, the CDR3 reads TGTGCCAGCAGGGGACTAGCGGGAGGGCACAATGAGCAGTTCTTC.

This clonotype occurred many times. V gene TRBV20-1 combines with J gene TRBJ2-2; D may be TRBD1 (5 bases). V lost 5 bases and J 6 bases, leaving 19 bases between the germline ends. This CDR3 comprises 15 residues. In germline, CDR1 is DFQATT, CDR2 SNEGSKA (reference sequence). DNA of the CDR3: TGCAGTGCTCTACCCGGGCGCAGGGCCCCCGGGGAGCTGTTTTTT. Protein product: CSALPGRRAPGELFF.

This clonotype was seen repeatedly, ten times or more. The V call is TRBV27, the J call TRBJ1-6; maybe TRBD1 (5 bases). Germline V CDR1 and CDR2: MNHEY, SMNVEV (reference sequence). Trimming shortened V by 6 bases and J by 6 bases, and 18 bases separated the two germline ends. CDR3 length: 16 amino acids. The CDR3 spells CASRSSGTEGNSPLHF. CDR3 DNA: TGTGCCAGCAGATCGTCCGGGACTGAGGGTAATTCACCCCTCCACTTT.

The sample holds many counts of this clonotype. J is TRBJ2-1 and V is TRBV20-1; perhaps TRBD2 as D (6 bases). The V and J ends lost 1 base and 9 bases respectively, with 13 bases between them. The CDR3 loop spans 13 amino acids. Germline CDR1 DFQATT, CDR2 SNEGSKA (reference sequence). The CDR3 sequence: CSARARRGSEQFF. CDR3 DNA sequence: TGCAGTGCTAGAGCCCGACGGGGGAGTGAGCAGTTCTTC.

This clonotype was counted ten times or more. The rearrangement joins TRBV20-1 to TRBJ1-1; no reliable D call. Germline V lookup: CDR1 DFQATT, CDR2 SNEGSKA (reference sequence). V was shortened by 0 bases and J by 0 bases, with 11 bases between the two germline ends. The CDR3 runs to 15 residues. The CDR3 region is CSAREEPYVNTEAFF. CDR3 nucleotides: TGCAGTGCTAGAGAGGAACCGTACGTGAACACTGAAGCTTTCTTT.

This clonotype was seen many times. This sequence joins TRBV6-1 and TRBJ2-7; TRBD2 is a possible D gene (5 bases). This CDR3 comprises 16 residues. Germline V gene sequence: CDR1 MNHNS, CDR2 SASEGT. Trimming removed 6 bases at V and 4 bases at J, with 22 bases between. CDR3 in amino acids: CASRSRVGLAGYEQYF. The CDR3 DNA follows: TGTGCCAGCAGATCCCGGGTGGGTCTAGCAGGTTACGAGCAGTACTTC.

The chain has TRBV9 and TRBJ2-7; 12 positions match TRBD2. The CDR3 sequence is 17 residues long. V shed 4 bases and J 2 bases; nucleotides not matched to a gene: 10. Germline assignment: CDR1 SGDLS and CDR2 YYNGEE. The CDR3 nucleotides read TGTGCCAGCAGCCGTGGACTAGCGGGGCTGCTCCCCTACGAGCAGTACTTC. Translation gives CASSRGLAGLLPYEQYF.

This clonotype was recorded many times. The chain combines TRBV28 with TRBJ1-1, with D uncertain. Germline V lookup: CDR1 MDHEN, CDR2 SYDVKM. This CDR3 contains 14 residues. Deletions cut 6 bases from V and 1 base from J, with 12 bases between. CDR3 protein: CASRFVFRNTEAFF. The CDR3 DNA is TGTGCCAGCAGGTTCGTATTCAGGAACACTGAAGCTTTCTTT.

At least ten counts were recorded for this clonotype. The V gene is TRBV24-1, the J gene TRBJ1-1; D is unresolved. Germline CDR1 reads KGHDR; CDR2 reads SFDVKD. Trimming took 7 bases from V and 11 from J, leaving 25 bases between them. This CDR3 is 15 amino acids long. Here the CDR3 DNA reads TGTGCCACCAGCGACTTCGGGGTCACCAAGAAGACGGCTTTCTTT. Amino acids: CATSDFGVTKKTAFF.

This clonotype was seen a handful of times. The chain combines TRBV27 with TRBJ1-4; D not resolved. Trimming pared 5 bases from V and 0 bases from J, leaving 16 bases between. The CDR3 extends over 17 amino acids. In germline, CDR1 is MNHEY, CDR2 SMNVEV (reference sequence). DNA for the CDR3: TGTGCCAGCAGTCCGCTGACGGTGGGGACAACTAATGAAAAACTGTTTTTT. Translating gives CASSPLTVGTTNEKLFF.

This clonotype has at least ten counts. The chain uses TRBV20-1 and TRBJ2-7; D is undetermined. CDR3 length: 14 residues. Trimming shortened V by 0 bases and J by 3 bases, and 12 bases separated the two germline ends. The germline CDR1 and CDR2 sequences are DFQATT and SNEGSKA (reference sequence). CDR3 sequence: CSARDPRTLYEQYF. DNA for the CDR3: TGCAGTGCTAGAGATCCCAGGACCCTCTACGAGCAGTACTTC.

This clonotype was seen repeatedly, ten times or more. The chain links TRBV4-3 to TRBJ1-1; D unresolved. The CDR3 extends over 15 amino acids. V lost 0 bases, J lost 0 bases, and 8 bases lay in between. Germline CDR1 is LGHNA and CDR2 is YSLEER. The CDR3 region is CASSQDYSVNTEAFF. The CDR3 DNA reads TGCGCCAGCAGCCAAGATTACAGCGTGAACACTGAAGCTTTCTTT.

This clonotype was picked up many times. V usage is TRBV5-1 and J usage is TRBJ2-2; 7 bases map to TRBD1. CDR3 length: 14 residues. After removal of 4 bases from V and 4 bases from J, the junction contained 4 bases not matched to a gene. CDR1 SGHRS and CDR2 YFSETQ come from the germline V gene. This chain's CDR3 is CASSRGQVTGELFF. CDR3 DNA sequence: TGCGCCAGCAGCCGAGGACAGGTCACCGGGGAGCTGTTTTTT.

Many counts were recorded for this clonotype. The rearrangement links TRBV5-1 to TRBJ1-2; TRBD1 matches at 7 bases. Trimming removed 0 bases from V and 8 bases from J; junction bases left unmatched: 19. Germline CDR1 SGHRS, CDR2 YFSETQ. The CDR3 sequence is 18 residues long. CDR3 sequence (DNA): TGCGCCAGCAGCTTGGGAGGACAGGCGGGAAGGGGATTCGGGGGCTACACCTTC. Protein product: CASSLGGQAGRGFGGYTF. Together with reference TRBV5-1 and TRBJ1-2, the CDR3 gives the full variable domain: KAGVTQTPRYLIKTRGQQVTLSCSPISGHRSVSWYQQTPGQGLQFLFEYFSETQRNKGNFPGRFSGRQFSNSRSEMNVSTLELGDSALYLCASSLGGQAGRGFGGYTFGSGTRLTVV.

Ten or more counts support this clonotype. The chain uses TRBV9 and TRBJ2-7, with D hard to call. Trimming left V 4 bases short and J 3 bases short, with 8 bases between. Germline V CDR1 and CDR2: SGDLS, YYNGEE. The CDR3 covers 12 residues. As DNA, the CDR3 is TGTGCCAGCAGCCCCAATGGCTACGAGCAGTACTTC. Residues: CASSPNGYEQYF.

This clonotype occurred many times. In nucleotides, the CDR3 is TGTGCCAGCAGTGAACCCTTTAACTATGGCTACACCTTC. Protein product: CASSEPFNYGYTF. The rearrangement uses TRBV25-1 and TRBJ1-2; D unclear. There are 13 residues in the CDR3. The V gene lost 2 bases and the J gene lost 1 base, with 5 bases spanning the gap. Looked up from germline, CDR1 is MGHDK and CDR2 is SYGVNS.

Comment on this clonotype: A much larger clone differs from this one at a single base, so this may be a read error. The genes are TRBV6-2 or TRBV6-3 and TRBJ1-5; possibly TRBD1 for D (6 bases). The length of the CDR3 is 14 residues. Germline CDR1 MNHEY, CDR2 SVGEGT. CDR3 protein: CASSVAQGNPPQHF. The CDR3 nucleotides are TGTGCCAGCAGTGTAGCACAGGGAAATCCGCCCCAGCATTTT.